A single sample gave rise to the 32 T cell receptor beta chains below, sequenced in a study of OX40 agonist ivuxolimab in advanced cancers. Generated by immunoSEQ multiplex PCR, the TCRdb table keeps only in-frame clones and is missing some. The data contain over 150,000 clones, 90% to 95% of them singletons. Material: CD4+ or CD8+ T cells sorted from blood, obtained in a trial of the OX40 agonist ivuxolimab. These receptors originate from an adult with an advanced solid tumor such as melanoma, head and neck, liver or kidney cancer.

The chain links TRBV4-3 to TRBJ1-2, with 9 bases fitting TRBD1. Germline CDR1 LGHNA, CDR2 YSLEER. The CDR3 totals 15 residues. After removal of 3 bases from V and 4 bases from J, the junction contained 6 bases not matched to a gene. CDR3 region: CASSHQRDRVYGYTF. DNA for the CDR3: TGCGCCAGCAGCCACCAAAGGGACAGGGTCTATGGCTACACCTTC.

CDR3 sequence reads: CASSQRIGGNTEAFF. CDR3 coding DNA: TGTGCCAGCAGCCAACGTATAGGGGGCAACACTGAAGCTTTCTTT. This chain links TRBV14 with TRBJ1-1; 7 bases match TRBD1. The CDR3 length is 15 residues. J lost 2 bases, V lost 2 bases, and 5 bases had no gene match. Germline V gives CDR1 SGHDN, CDR2 FVKESK.

This clone was counted once. The chain carries TRBV9 and TRBJ2-2, with D maybe TRBD2 (5 bases). CDR1 is SGDLS, CDR2 YYNGEE, per germline. This CDR3 is built from 15 residues. V was trimmed by 3 bases and J by 2 bases, leaving 11 bases between them. In DNA form, the CDR3 reads TGTGCCAGCAGCGCCCTGGGGAGTAACACCGGGGAGCTGTTTTTT. Amino acids: CASSALGSNTGELFF. The variable domain in full, with the rest retrieved from reference TRBV9 and TRBJ2-2, is DSGVTQTPKHLITATGQRVTLRCSPRSGDLSVYWYQQSLDQGLQFLIQYYNGEERAKGNILERFSAQQFPDLHSELNLSSLELGDSALYFCASSALGSNTGELFFGEGSRLTVL.

V gene TRBV7-7 combines with J gene TRBJ2-2; the D is unclear. V was clipped by 5 bases and J by 2 bases, with 15 bases between them. This CDR3 is built from 16 residues. Germline-derived CDR1 and CDR2 are SSHAT and FNYEAQ (reference sequence). The CDR3 DNA follows: TGTGCCAGCAGCCCCAGGACCTCACTAAACACCGGGGAGCTGTTTTTT. It specifies CASSPRTSLNTGELFF.

In its sample, this clone was seen a few times. The V gene is TRBV19, the J gene TRBJ1-6; perhaps TRBD1 as D (5 bases). This CDR3 has 13 residues. V shed 8 bases and J shed 8 bases, with 13 bases lying between them. Germline CDR1 is LNHDA and CDR2 is SQIVND (reference sequence). The CDR3 DNA reads TGTGCCAGTCGTACGAGGGGAGATTCACCCCTCCACTTT. It encodes CASRTRGDSPLHF.

The rearrangement links TRBV29-1 to TRBJ2-7; D remains ambiguous. This CDR3 region has 15 residues. Trimming shortened V by 2 bases and J by 4 bases, and 18 bases separated the two germline ends. Germline V gives CDR1 SQVTM, CDR2 ANQGSEA. The CDR3 sequence: CSVEKIMLERYEQYF. The CDR3 bases are TGCAGCGTTGAAAAGATTATGCTGGAGAGATACGAGCAGTACTTC.

This chain uses TRBV5-8 with TRBJ2-3; 14 nucleotides match TRBD2. V was pared by 5 bases and J by 1 base, with 15 bases of the junction left unmatched. The CDR3 is 20 amino acids. CDR1 is SGHTS and CDR2 is YDEGEE in the germline V gene. The DNA of the CDR3 is TGTGCCAGCAGTTCCGGGACTAGCGGGGGTATACCTTGGGGCACAGATACGCAGTATTTT. Protein: CASSSGTSGGIPWGTDTQYF.

The chain combines TRBV7-8 with TRBJ2-7, with 9 bases that match TRBD1. Germline CDR1 is SGHVS and CDR2 is FQNEAQ. The CDR3 sequence is 15 residues long. J was trimmed by 5 bases and V by 5 bases; bases with no gene match: 10. CDR3 nucleotide sequence: TGTGCCAGCAGCAAGTCGGGGACAGGGACCCACGAGCAGTACTTC. Translated, it gives CASSKSGTGTHEQYF.

The chain joins TRBV6-4 to TRBJ2-3; 9 nucleotides match TRBD2. V was pared by 6 bases and J by 1 base, with 14 bases of the junction left unmatched. This CDR3 is built from 18 residues. Germline CDR1 reads MRHNA; CDR2 reads SNTAGT. DNA of the CDR3: TGTGCCAGCAGCCGCTCCGGTCGTCTAGCGGGACGCACAGATACGCAGTATTTT. Translated: CASSRSGRLAGRTDTQYF.

The CDR3 DNA reads as TGTGCCAGCAGTGCTCTTGGAAAGGTCGGGGGTAGAAATCAGCCCCAGCATTTT. Protein: CASSALGKVGGRNQPQHF. This chain uses TRBV6-1 with TRBJ1-5; possibly TRBD1 for D (5 bases). The CDR3 is 18 residues long. Deletions cut 4 bases from V and 4 bases from J, with 23 bases between. Germline V gene sequence: CDR1 MNHNS, CDR2 SASEGT.

The chain joins TRBV5-7 to TRBJ1-2; D is unresolved. TRBV5-7 is given ORF status, its function remaining uncertain. Trimming removed 3 bases from V and 3 bases from J, with 18 bases in between. The CDR3 consists of 16 residues. CDR3 in DNA: TGTGCCAGCAGCTCCGACCCCAACGAGGCGTACTATGGCTACACCTTC. Translated: CASSSDPNEAYYGYTF.

The V and J genes are TRBV9 and TRBJ2-2; 7 nucleotides align to TRBD2. Germline CDR1 reads SGDLS; CDR2 reads YYNGEE. This CDR3 region has 16 residues. V lost 4 bases to trimming and J lost 7 bases; unmatched junction nucleotides: 13. CDR3 amino acids: CASSQKLLPGGGELFF. Here the CDR3 DNA reads TGTGCCAGCAGCCAAAAACTGCTCCCGGGGGGCGGGGAGCTGTTTTTT.

The rearrangement joins TRBV6-5 to TRBJ2-7, with 7 positions matching TRBD1. Germline V gives CDR1 MNHEY, CDR2 SVGAGI. This CDR3 is built from 13 residues. V lost 7 bases to trimming and J lost 2 bases; unmatched junction nucleotides: 5. This chain's CDR3 is CASTPTGTYEQYF. DNA of the CDR3: TGTGCCAGCACTCCGACAGGGACCTACGAGCAGTACTTC.

The rearrangement uses TRBV5-4 and TRBJ1-2; 7 nucleotides align to TRBD1. CDR1 is SGHNT and CDR2 is YYREEE in the germline V gene (reference sequence). The J segment lost 7 bases and the V segment lost 1 base, leaving 13 bases of the junction unmatched. CDR3 size: 16 residues. In DNA, the CDR3 is TGTGCCAGCAGCTTGCCTGCTGGGGAGGGGGCGCGTGGCTACACCTTC. It is translated as CASSLPAGEGARGYTF.

This chain uses TRBV15 with TRBJ2-2; D tentatively reads TRBD1 or TRBD2 (5 bases each). There are 21 residues in the CDR3. Germline assignment: CDR1 LNHNV and CDR2 YYDKDF (reference sequence). V was cut by 0 bases and J by 2 bases, with 25 bases left in between. The CDR3 sequence is CATSRDSLEAGWFGNTGELFF. The DNA for the CDR3 is TGTGCCACCAGCAGAGATTCTCTGGAGGCAGGGTGGTTCGGTAACACCGGGGAGCTGTTTTTT.

As regards this clone: The same CDR3 arises from other DNA sequences in this sample as well. The chain joins TRBV30 to TRBJ1-5; TRBD1 might be the D (5 bases). The ends were cut back, 0 bases at V and 2 bases at J, with 5 bases in the middle. Germline V lookup: CDR1 GTSNPN, CDR2 SVGIG (reference sequence). This CDR3 comprises 13 residues. CDR3 sequence (DNA): TGTGCCTGGAGTGTCAGGGGCAATCAGCCCCAGCATTTT. Residues: CAWSVRGNQPQHF.

The rearrangement links TRBV18 to TRBJ1-5; 8 nucleotides align to TRBD1. V shed 6 bases, J shed 0 bases, and the junction held 4 bases outside the gene matches. Per the germline V gene, CDR1 is KGHSH and CDR2 is LQKENI. The CDR3 has 15 residues. CDR3 bases: TGTGCCAGCTCGGAACAGGGGGATAGCAATCAGCCCCAGCATTTT. Amino acids: CASSEQGDSNQPQHF.

This chain connects TRBV2 to TRBJ2-7; TRBD1 matches at 8 bases. Germline V gives CDR1 SNHLY, CDR2 FYNNEI. V was pared by 0 bases and J by 5 bases, with 9 bases of the junction left unmatched. The CDR3 is 16 amino acids. The CDR3 region is CASSEARNRGTHEQYF. For the CDR3, the DNA is TGTGCCAGCAGTGAAGCTCGTAACAGGGGGACCCACGAGCAGTACTTC.

The J gene is TRBJ1-1, the V gene TRBV19; 7 bases fit TRBD1. Per germline, CDR1 LNHDA and CDR2 SQIVND (reference sequence). The CDR3 length is 15 residues. Trimming cost V 4 bases and J 2 bases; bases outside gene matches: 7. This CDR3 reads CASSSPHRGNTEAFF. The CDR3 nucleotides are TGTGCCAGTAGTAGCCCTCACAGGGGCAACACTGAAGCTTTCTTT.

The table lists this clone with a count of one. This chain connects TRBV29-1 to TRBJ2-7; 10 positions agree with TRBD1. Germline V gene data show CDR1 as SQVTM and CDR2 as ANQGSEA. Germline trimming cut 4 bases from V and 6 bases from J; bases unmatched to any gene: 6. This CDR3 is built from 13 residues. The CDR3 DNA sequence: TGCAGCGTTGGTTTGACAGGGGGCGGCGAGCAGTACTTC. Amino acids: CSVGLTGGGEQYF.

This rearrangement joins TRBV6-1 to TRBJ1-5, with 9 bases lining up with TRBD1. Trimming cost V 6 bases and J 2 bases; bases outside gene matches: 2. The germline V gene encodes CDR1 MNHNS and CDR2 SASEGT. This CDR3 has 14 residues. The CDR3 is CASRTGGRNQPQHF. CDR3 nucleotide sequence: TGTGCCAGCAGGACAGGGGGTCGCAATCAGCCCCAGCATTTT.

The chain has TRBV28 and TRBJ2-6, with D unresolved. Germline V CDR1 and CDR2: MDHEN, SYDVKM. V dropped 5 bases and J dropped 0 bases, with 8 bases sitting between them. This CDR3 is 15 amino acids long. This CDR3 reads CASSAPSSGANVLTF. The DNA for the CDR3 is TGTGCCAGCAGTGCCCCCTCCTCTGGGGCCAACGTCCTGACTTTC.

DNA for the CDR3: TGTGCCAGCAGCTTAAGTCTAGCACCCTACGAGCAGTACTTC. As protein: CASSLSLAPYEQYF. The chain couples TRBV7-2 to TRBJ2-7; perhaps TRBD2 as D (5 bases). The germline V gene has CDR1 SGHTA and CDR2 FQGNSA. CDR3 length equals 14 residues. Trimming removed 2 bases at V and 2 bases at J, with 10 bases between.

V is TRBV5-4 and J is TRBJ1-4; D might be TRBD1 (6 bases). The CDR3 has 13 residues. Trimming stripped 4 bases from V and 6 bases from J, with 10 bases between. Germline values: CDR1 SGHNT, CDR2 YYREEE (reference sequence). The CDR3 nucleotides read TGTGCCAGCAGCCCAGGGGTGTATGAAAAACTGTTTTTT. Its protein is CASSPGVYEKLFF.

This chain links TRBV19 with TRBJ1-1; the D is unclear. V was cut by 4 bases and J by 0 bases, with 9 bases left in between. CDR3 length: 14 amino acids. The V gene's germline CDR1 is LNHDA and CDR2 SQIVND (reference sequence). For the CDR3, the DNA is TGTGCCAGTAGTAACGACGGTGTGAACACTGAAGCTTTCTTT. It yields the protein CASSNDGVNTEAFF.

The J gene is TRBJ1-4, the V gene TRBV5-1; D ambiguous. Germline V CDR1 and CDR2: SGHRS, YFSETQ. CDR3 length equals 14 residues. The germline V and J ends were trimmed by 0 bases and 7 bases, with 10 bases remaining between them. The CDR3 coding sequence is TGCGCCAGCAGCTTGGACCTAGAAGGTGAAAAACTGTTTTTT. It specifies CASSLDLEGEKLFF.

The rearrangement links TRBV6-5 to TRBJ1-2; a possible D gene is TRBD1 (5 bases). The V end lost 6 bases, the J end lost 2 bases, and 10 bases lay between the germline ends. The germline CDR1 and CDR2 sequences are MNHEY and SVGAGI. The CDR3 is 13 residues long. DNA for the CDR3: TGTGCCAGCAGACAGGATTTGAACTATGGCTACACCTTC. This encodes CASRQDLNYGYTF.

In its sample, this clone was seen a few times. The gene calls are TRBV7-8 and TRBJ2-7, with D unresolved. Trimming took 5 bases from V and 2 from J, leaving 13 bases between them. From germline, CDR1 is SGHVS and CDR2 FQNEAQ. This CDR3 is built from 14 residues. The CDR3 here is CASSPYYGPYEQYF. The CDR3 DNA reads TGTGCCAGCAGCCCTTACTACGGGCCCTACGAGCAGTACTTC.

CDR3 nucleotides: TGTGCCAGCAGCGTAGCGGGAGACAGGGCGAACACTGAAGCTTTCTTT. Protein product: CASSVAGDRANTEAFF. V is TRBV9 and J is TRBJ1-1; 7 bases match TRBD1. V lost 0 bases to trimming and J lost 1 base; unmatched junction nucleotides: 6. The CDR3 spans 16 residues. Germline V gene lookup returns CDR1 SGDLS and CDR2 YYNGEE.

This chain connects TRBV11-2 to TRBJ1-3, with D tentatively TRBD1 (6 bases). Germline V lookup: CDR1 SGHAT, CDR2 FQNNGV. The V end lost 5 bases, the J end lost 0 bases, and 20 bases lay between the germline ends. The CDR3 length is 18 residues. The CDR3 is CASSHSIAGGGSGNTIYF. The CDR3 bases are TGTGCCAGCAGCCATTCTATAGCAGGAGGGGGCTCTGGAAACACCATATATTTT. Full variable domain (missing parts from reference TRBV11-2 and TRBJ1-3): EAGVAQSPRYKIIEKRQSVAFWCNPISGHATLYWYQQILGQGPKLLIQFQNNGVVDDSQLPKDRFSAERLKGVDSTLKIQPAKLEDSAVYLCASSHSIAGGGSGNTIYFGEGSWLTVV.

J is TRBJ2-3 and V is TRBV9, with TRBD1 matching over 11 bases. The ends lost 7 bases at V and 4 bases at J; junction bases unmatched: 5. This CDR3 is 14 amino acids long. CDR1 is SGDLS, CDR2 YYNGEE, per germline. CDR3 nucleotide sequence: TGTGCCAGCGTCCCGGGACAGGGGGCAGATACGCAGTATTTT. It encodes CASVPGQGADTQYF.

This clone has a single count. The chain employs TRBV5-1 and TRBJ1-2, with a tentative D call TRBD1 (6 bases). V lost 4 bases and J lost 5, with 12 bases in between. The germline CDR1 and CDR2 sequences are SGHRS and YFSETQ. This CDR3 is built from 13 residues. The CDR3 is CASSTGQYYGYTF. The CDR3 nucleotides are TGCGCCAGCAGCACTGGACAGTATTATGGCTACACCTTC.